The 21 T cell receptor beta chains reported below all come from one sample, sequenced in a study of neurological immune-mediated disorders. TCRdb re-analysed the 5' RACE reads in MiXCR, keeping a single row per CDR3 protein. This table has tens of thousands of distinct CDR3 sequences, about 2.5% appearing once. Material for sequencing was PBMCs. The receptors derive from a woman in her twenties or thirties with multiple sclerosis.

This clonotype has ten or more counts. The chain is built from TRBV7-8 and TRBJ1-6; D ambiguous. CDR1 and CDR2 (germline): SGHVS, FQNEAQ. Trimming left V 2 bases short and J 7 bases short, with 12 bases between. This CDR3 is 15 amino acids long. CDR3 DNA sequence: TGTGCCAGCAGCTTACCGGGTCGAGACAATTCACCCCTCCACTTT. It translates to CASSLPGRDNSPLHF.

This clonotype occurred many times. The chain recombines TRBV7-9 with TRBJ1-5, with D unresolved. Germline V CDR1 and CDR2: SEHNR, FQNEAQ (reference sequence). There are 13 residues in the CDR3. V lost 5 bases and J lost 7, with 12 bases in between. The CDR3 DNA reads TGTGCCAGCAGCGATAGGGTGGACCAGCCCCAGCATTTT. Its protein is CASSDRVDQPQHF. Combining the CDR3 with reference TRBV7-9 and TRBJ1-5 gives the whole variable domain DTGVSQNPRHKITKRGQNVTFRCDPISEHNRLYWYRQTLGQGPEFLTYFQNEAQLEKSRLLSDRFSAERPKGSFSTLEIQRTEQGDSAMYLCASSDRVDQPQHFGDGTRLSIL.

This clonotype was counted many times. The chain recombines TRBV12-3 or TRBV12-4 with TRBJ1-4; D ambiguous. The CDR3 spans 13 residues. V lost 5 bases, J lost 7 bases, and 11 bases lay in between. The CDR3 DNA reads TGTGCCAGCAGTGCTCGGACGGGTGAAAAACTGTTTTTT. This codes for CASSARTGEKLFF.

This clonotype was recorded many times. The V call is TRBV7-9, the J call TRBJ2-7, with D uncertain. Trimming shortened V by 3 bases and J by 4 bases, and 13 bases separated the two germline ends. CDR1 and CDR2 (germline): SEHNR, FQNEAQ (reference sequence). This CDR3 region has 14 residues. CDR3 DNA sequence: TGTGCCAGCAGCTTGGACCCAAACCAGTACGAGCAGTACTTC. Protein: CASSLDPNQYEQYF. Based on the CDR3 plus reference TRBV7-9 and TRBJ2-7, the full variable domain is DTGVSQNPRHKITKRGQNVTFRCDPISEHNRLYWYRQTLGQGPEFLTYFQNEAQLEKSRLLSDRFSAERPKGSFSTLEIQRTEQGDSAMYLCASSLDPNQYEQYFGPGTRLTVT.

This clonotype appeared many times. The genes are TRBV27 and TRBJ2-1; no reliable D call. The CDR3 length is 12 residues. Germline CDR1 MNHEY, CDR2 SMNVEV (reference sequence). V lost 5 bases, J lost 8 bases, and 10 bases lay in between. This CDR3 reads CASSPLGHEQFF. The CDR3 nucleotides are TGTGCCAGCAGTCCCCTGGGCCATGAGCAGTTCTTC.

This clonotype was counted ten times or more. DNA of the CDR3: TGCGCCAGCAGCGCGGATGGGGACAGTAACACTGAAGCTTTCTTT. Encoded protein: CASSADGDSNTEAFF. The V gene is TRBV5-1, the J gene TRBJ1-1; 7 nucleotides line up with TRBD1. The CDR3 consists of 15 residues. CDR1 and CDR2 (germline): SGHRS, YFSETQ. V lost 4 bases to trimming and J lost 2 bases; unmatched junction nucleotides: 8.

This clonotype was observed at least ten times. The chain carries TRBV14 and TRBJ1-1; D not certain. CDR1 and CDR2 from the germline V gene are SGHDN and FVKESK. The germline V and J ends were trimmed by 6 bases and 2 bases, with 19 bases remaining between them. The CDR3 is 16 residues long. This CDR3 reads CASSHNEYLVNTEAFF. The CDR3 DNA sequence: TGTGCCAGCAGTCACAACGAGTATTTAGTAAACACTGAAGCTTTCTTT.

At least ten counts were recorded for this clonotype. The CDR3 nucleotides are TGCAGTGCTAGAGTTCCAGCGGGAGTAGCAGATACGCAGTATTTT. The encoded protein is CSARVPAGVADTQYF. The chain carries TRBV20-1 and TRBJ2-3; 8 nucleotides align to TRBD2. The ends lost 1 base at V and 4 bases at J; junction bases unmatched: 7. Germline values: CDR1 DFQATT, CDR2 SNEGSKA (reference sequence). The CDR3 extends over 15 amino acids.

There are many counts of this clonotype. The chain combines TRBV20-1 with TRBJ2-1, with 12 bases that match TRBD2. V was clipped by 5 bases and J by 10 bases; unmatched bases: 15. The CDR3 is 16 amino acids. Germline loops: CDR1 DFQATT, CDR2 SNEGSKA (reference sequence). CDR3 protein: CSAGGMGLAGAREQFF. The DNA of the CDR3 is TGCAGTGCTGGGGGGATGGGACTAGCGGGTGCTCGGGAGCAGTTCTTC.

The chain combines TRBV18 with TRBJ2-1, with 7 bases fitting TRBD2. The germline CDR1 and CDR2 sequences are KGHSH and LQKENI. The length of the CDR3 is 17 residues. With 1 base clipped from V and 2 bases from J, the junction kept 8 bases outside the gene matches. The CDR3 protein is CASSPRPAGEAYNEQFF. DNA for the CDR3: TGTGCCAGCTCACCACGCCCGGCGGGAGAGGCCTACAATGAGCAGTTCTTC.

Many counts were recorded for this clonotype. The rearrangement links TRBV20-1 to TRBJ1-1; TRBD1 aligns across 7 bases. J gave up 5 bases and V 4 bases, and 16 bases lay outside the gene matches. The V gene's germline CDR1 is DFQATT and CDR2 SNEGSKA (reference sequence). The CDR3 runs 16 residues. DNA for the CDR3: TGCAGTGCTATCCAGACGGGCAGGGGGAGAGGGACTGAAGCTTTCTTT. Protein sequence: CSAIQTGRGRGTEAFF.

This clonotype was seen at least ten times. The chain employs TRBV20-1 and TRBJ2-7; tentative D call: TRBD2 (6 bases). The V end lost 3 bases, the J end lost 3 bases, and 12 bases lay between the germline ends. The CDR3 spans 13 residues. The germline CDR1 and CDR2 sequences are DFQATT and SNEGSKA (reference sequence). The CDR3 spells CSASAGSGYEQYF. CDR3 nucleotides: TGCAGTGCTAGTGCGGGGTCGGGCTACGAGCAGTACTTC.

This clonotype was detected many times. V usage is TRBV12-3 or TRBV12-4 and J usage is TRBJ1-4; the match to TRBD1 covers 9 bases. This CDR3 spans 12 amino acids. V was pared by 4 bases and J by 13 bases, with 4 bases of the junction left unmatched. This CDR3 is CASSSQTGGLFF. The CDR3 DNA reads as TGTGCCAGCAGTTCCCAGACAGGGGGACTGTTTTTT.

The sample holds many counts of this clonotype. V usage is TRBV15 and J usage is TRBJ2-2; 8 bases are shared with TRBD2. Looked up from germline, CDR1 is LNHNV and CDR2 is YYDKDF (reference sequence). With V trimmed by 4 bases and J by 10 bases, 11 bases remained unmatched. The CDR3 totals 15 residues. In DNA form, the CDR3 reads TGTGCCACCAGCACCCATCAGGGAGCGGGAGTGGAGCTGTTTTTT. It yields the protein CATSTHQGAGVELFF.

V usage is TRBV5-5 and J usage is TRBJ2-5; TRBD2 is a possible D gene (5 bases). V gave up 4 bases and J gave up 7 bases, with 20 bases separating them. The CDR3 length is 15 residues. In germline, CDR1 is SGHKS, CDR2 YYEKEE (reference sequence). CDR3 region: CASSRGMGSTMTQYF. The CDR3 nucleotides are TGTGCCAGCAGCCGGGGAATGGGATCCACGATGACCCAGTACTTC.

This clonotype was seen ten or more times. The chain combines TRBV10-3 with TRBJ2-1; 9 bases are shared with TRBD1. The CDR3 totals 20 residues. Germline V CDR1 and CDR2: ENHRY, SYGVKD. Trimming at V came to 0 bases and at J to 9 bases, leaving 21 bases not matched to a gene. CDR3 loop: CAISESRGQGGPSLVREQFF. The CDR3 nucleotides read TGTGCCATCAGTGAGTCGAGGGGACAGGGAGGTCCCAGCCTGGTGCGTGAGCAGTTCTTC.

Many counts were recorded for this clonotype. The chain employs TRBV7-9 and TRBJ2-1; 7 bases map to TRBD2. This CDR3 is 19 amino acids long. Germline trimming cut 1 base from V and 4 bases from J; bases unmatched to any gene: 16. CDR1 is SEHNR and CDR2 is FQNEAQ in the germline V gene (reference sequence). The CDR3 nucleotides read TGTGCCAGCAGCTTAGGGGCGGGAGCTAGCTATCTCGCTTACAATGAGCAGTTCTTC. Its translation is CASSLGAGASYLAYNEQFF.

Points on this clonotype: The CDR3 ends on some other residue instead of the conserved phenylalanine or tryptophan, so this is likely a read error. The genes are TRBV9 and TRBJ2-5; D call uncertain. V lost 0 bases and J 0 bases, leaving 6 bases between the germline ends. CDR1 and CDR2 from the germline V gene are SGDLS and YYNGEE. CDR3 length equals 14 residues. The CDR3 protein is CASSVGGDQETQYN. CDR3 bases: TGTGCCAGCAGCGTAGGTGGAGACCAAGAGACCCAGTACAAC.

This clonotype showed up many times. The chain employs TRBV7-9 and TRBJ2-7; unclear D gene. The CDR3 is 13 amino acids. Germline CDR1 and CDR2: SEHNR and FQNEAQ (reference sequence). Trimming shortened V by 1 base and J by 2 bases, and 6 bases separated the two germline ends. CDR3 nucleotide sequence: TGTGCCAGCAGCTTAGGCTCCACCTACGAGCAGTACTTC. Amino acid sequence: CASSLGSTYEQYF.

This clonotype was found many times. The chain has TRBV6-1 and TRBJ1-1, with D perhaps matching TRBD1 (5 bases). Looked up from germline, CDR1 is MNHNS and CDR2 is SASEGT. CDR3 size: 15 residues. Trimming shortened V by 3 bases and J by 5 bases, and 16 bases separated the two germline ends. CDR3 sequence (DNA): TGTGCCAGCAGTGAGTACAGCGTAAAGGGGACTGAAGCTTTCTTT. This codes for CASSEYSVKGTEAFF.

This clonotype was seen at least ten times. The V gene is TRBV4-2, the J gene TRBJ2-1, with TRBD1 matching 7 bases. V shed 3 bases, J shed 6 bases, and the junction held 5 bases outside the gene matches. From germline, CDR1 is LGHNA and CDR2 YNFKEQ. The CDR3 contains 14 residues. The CDR3 bases are TGTGCCAGCAGCCACACAGGGGACGTCAATGAGCAGTTCTTC. Translation gives CASSHTGDVNEQFF.